This T cell receptor (beta chain) is drawn from a study of blood T cell repertoires in COVID-19. The repertoire was sequenced with immunoSEQ multiplex PCR; TCRdb's copy has only in-frame clones and lacks some. The top ten clones hold 13% to 15% of a sample with tens of thousands of clones, 80% to 85% of them seen once. This CDR3 is built from 14 residues. The V and J ends lost 1 base and 5 bases respectively, with 9 bases between them. Per the germline V gene, CDR1 is SNHLY and CDR2 is FYNNEI. The material sequenced was peripheral blood. The chain has TRBV2 and TRBJ1-3; D possibly corresponds to TRBD1 (6 bases). This TCR came from a human donor with acute or convalescent COVID-19. The donor label of this sample is uncertain. As DNA, the CDR3 is TGTGCCAGCAGTGAAGTAACAGGGAGAAACACCATATATTTT. It specifies CASSEVTGRNTIYF.